Listed below are T cell receptor beta chains from one sample, sequenced in a study of blood T cell repertoires in COVID-19. Profiling relied on immunoSEQ multiplex PCR, and the TCRdb table lists in-frame clones only, not all of them. The table has tens of thousands of clones, under 80% seen once; the top ten hold nearly 10%. The source material was peripheral blood. Receptors were obtained from a human donor in a cohort sampled during active COVID-19. The CDR3 runs from the conserved cysteine through the conserved F or W. The D gene is left open where the match is weak. A row's size may be missing; if present it is once, few, many or a size class.

abundance,len,j_gene,v_gene,d_gene,CDR3nt,CDR3aa
.,13,TRBJ1-2,TRBV6-5,.,TGTGCCAGCAGGGACACGAATAACTATGGCTACACCTTC,CASRDTNNYGYTF
.,13,TRBJ1-1,TRBV6-4,TRBD1,TGTGCCAGCAGTCCCGAGACAGGGATTAAGGCTTTCTTT,CASSPETGIKAFF
.,16,TRBJ2-4,TRBV6-2/TRBV6-3,TRBD2,TGTGCCAGCAGTTACGTAGCGGGGGGGGCCAAAAACATTCAGTACTTC,CASSYVAGGAKNIQYF
many,14,TRBJ2-7,TRBV27,.,TGTGCCAGCAGTTTAAGCGCAAAGCGGGACGAGCAGTACTTC,CASSLSAKRDEQYF
.,14,TRBJ2-7,TRBV2,TRBD1,TGTGCCAGCAGAGTGGACAGGGGGTTGGACGAGCAGTACTTC,CASRVDRGLDEQYF
.,15,TRBJ1-5,TRBV27,TRBD1,TGTGCCAGCAGTTATGGGACAGGGGGCGATCAGCCCCAGCATTTT,CASSYGTGGDQPQHF
.,15,TRBJ2-1,TRBV3-1/TRBV3-2,TRBD2,TGTGCCAGCAGCCAAGGGAAGCGGGAGAACAATGAGCAGTTCTTC,CASSQGKRENNEQFF
.,11,TRBJ1-1,TRBV30,.,TGTGCCTGGAGCCGGGACACTGAAGCTTTCTTT,CAWSRDTEAFF
.,13,TRBJ2-3,TRBV12-3/TRBV12-4,TRBD2,TGTGCCAGCATACGACTAGCGTCAGATACGCAGTATTTT,CASIRLASDTQYF
few,14,TRBJ2-7,TRBV7-9,TRBD1,TGTGCCAGCAGCAACCATCAGGGGGTCTACGAGCAGTACTTC,CASSNHQGVYEQYF
.,13,TRBJ1-1,TRBV10-1,TRBD1,TGCGCCAGCAGTCGGACAGGGGGCACTGAAGCTTTCTTT,CASSRTGGTEAFF
.,16,TRBJ2-5,TRBV18,.,TGTGCCAGCTCACCACCAACGAGGCGGGGAGGAGAGACCCAGTACTTC,CASSPPTRRGGETQYF
.,12,TRBJ2-3,TRBV11-3,.,TGTGCCAGCAGCCCGGGTTCAGATACGCAGTATTTT,CASSPGSDTQYF
once,16,TRBJ1-5,TRBV6-2/TRBV6-3,.,TGTGCCAGCAGTGACATGGGAACAGGGTTCAATCAGCCCCAGCATTTT,CASSDMGTGFNQPQHF
.,14,TRBJ2-7,TRBV19,TRBD1,TGTGCCAGTAGTATGGCAGGGGGCGCATACGAGCAGTACTTC,CASSMAGGAYEQYF
.,17,TRBJ1-5,TRBV6-1,.,TGTGCCAGCAGTGAATTGGCGGGGGGGGGAGGCAATCAGCCCCAGCATTTT,CASSELAGGGGNQPQHF
once,15,TRBJ2-3,TRBV24-1,TRBD1,TGTGCCACCAGTGACCCTGGGACAGCCACAGATACGCAGTATTTT,CATSDPGTATDTQYF
.,16,TRBJ2-1,TRBV9,TRBD2,TGTGCCAGCAGCGTAGGTACGACTAGCGGATACAATGAGCAGTTCTTC,CASSVGTTSGYNEQFF
.,14,TRBJ1-3,TRBV28,.,TGTGCCAGCAGCCCGCCGGGGGGAAGTAACACCATATATTTT,CASSPPGGSNTIYF
.,17,TRBJ2-7,TRBV5-1,.,TGCGCCAGCAGCTTGGGGGAGTGGGGGCTATTTTCGGGTGAGCAGTACTTC,CASSLGEWGLFSGEQYF
.,15,TRBJ1-2,TRBV19,.,TGTGCCAGTAGTGGACGTGGGAGGGTCGCAACTGGCTACACCTTC,CASSGRGRVATGYTF
once,16,TRBJ2-2,TRBV27,.,TGTGCCAGCAGTTTCTCTCAGGGGGGAACCACCGGGGAGCTGTTTTTT,CASSFSQGGTTGELFF
few,17,TRBJ2-7,TRBV20-1,TRBD1,TGCAGTGCTAGTGGCGGGACAGGGGAGTATCACTCCTACGAGCAGTACTTC,CSASGGTGEYHSYEQYF
.,16,TRBJ1-2,TRBV5-1,TRBD1,TGCGCCAGCAGCCCCCCCGACAGGGGACGGCTAAGTGGCTACACCTTC,CASSPPDRGRLSGYTF
.,15,TRBJ2-1,TRBV5-1,TRBD2,TGCGCCAGCAGCTTGGGCGGGAGGGCCCGGAATGAGCAGTTCTTC,CASSLGGRARNEQFF
.,11,TRBJ1-1,TRBV19,.,TGTGCCAGTTCATTCGGGGCTGAAGCTTTCTTT,CASSFGAEAFF
.,14,TRBJ2-2,TRBV19,.,TGTGCCAGTACGCCCCACCGGGACACCGGGGAGCTGTTTTTT,CASTPHRDTGELFF
many,14,TRBJ2-7,TRBV14,TRBD2,TGTGCCAGCAGCCAACGGGAGGGTTATTACGAGCAGTACTTC,CASSQREGYYEQYF
few,14,TRBJ1-6,TRBV5-4,.,TGTGCCAGCAGCTTGTCTTCTAATAATTCACCCCTCCACTTT,CASSLSSNNSPLHF
.,14,TRBJ1-4,TRBV7-2,TRBD1,TGTGCCAGCAGCTTGGACAGGGGTAATGAAAAACTGTTTTTT,CASSLDRGNEKLFF
.,14,TRBJ2-7,TRBV27,.,TGTGCCAGCAGTAAAAAGGGGCCCGGTGACGAGCAGTACTTC,CASSKKGPGDEQYF
.,15,TRBJ1-1,TRBV2,TRBD1,TGTGCCAGCAGTGATCAAGGGGGCGCGATCACTGAAGCTTTCTTT,CASSDQGGAITEAFF
.,13,TRBJ2-1,TRBV18,.,TGTGCCAGCTCACCAAGGTTAGAGGTTGAGCAGTTCTTC,CASSPRLEVEQFF
.,14,TRBJ1-2,TRBV4-2,TRBD1,TGTGCCAGCAGCCAACCCGACAGGGCTGGAGGCTACACCTTC,CASSQPDRAGGYTF
once,13,TRBJ2-3,TRBV28,.,TGTGCCAGCGTAGAACTAGCCACAGATACGCAGTATTTT,CASVELATDTQYF
.,13,TRBJ2-3,TRBV7-7,.,TGTGCCAGCAGCCCGAATGGGGGGGATACGCAGTATTTT,CASSPNGGDTQYF